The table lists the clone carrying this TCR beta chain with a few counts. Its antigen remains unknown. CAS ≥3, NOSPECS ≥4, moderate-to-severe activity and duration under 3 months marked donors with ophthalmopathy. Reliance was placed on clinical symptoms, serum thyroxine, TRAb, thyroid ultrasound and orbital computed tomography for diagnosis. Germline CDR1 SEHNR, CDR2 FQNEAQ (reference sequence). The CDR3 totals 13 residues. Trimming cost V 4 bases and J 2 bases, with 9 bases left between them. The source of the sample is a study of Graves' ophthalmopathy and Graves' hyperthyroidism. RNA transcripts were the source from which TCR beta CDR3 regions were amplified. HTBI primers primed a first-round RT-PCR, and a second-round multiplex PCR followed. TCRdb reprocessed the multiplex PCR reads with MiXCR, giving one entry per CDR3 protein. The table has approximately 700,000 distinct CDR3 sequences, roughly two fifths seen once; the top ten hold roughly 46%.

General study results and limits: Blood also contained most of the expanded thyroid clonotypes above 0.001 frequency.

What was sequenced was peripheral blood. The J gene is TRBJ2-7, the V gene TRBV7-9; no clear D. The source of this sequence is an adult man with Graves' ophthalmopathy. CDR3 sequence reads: CASSSLGPYEQYF. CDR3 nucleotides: TGTGCCAGCAGCTCGCTTGGGCCCTACGAGCAGTACTTC.